A single sample is the source of the 18 T cell receptor beta chains below, sequenced in a study of T cell clonotyping in hematopoietic cell transplantation. The method was immunoSEQ multiplex PCR; TCRdb's version includes in-frame clones alone and lacks a portion of them. The sample records approximately 5,800 clones, approximately 30% being singletons. Sequenced material: peripheral blood mononuclear cells, taken 30 days after allogeneic stem cell transplant. The source of these receptors is a female patient aged 50-59 years who had an allogeneic stem cell transplant from an unrelated donor, so the T cells may come from the graft donor. Some clones in this sample may be carry-over from other donors' samples.

The gene calls are TRBV10-3 and TRBJ1-4; the match to TRBD1 covers 8 bases. CDR1 is ENHRY, CDR2 SYGVKD, per germline. V trimming: 8 bases; J trimming: 5 bases; junction bases outside the gene matches: 1. The CDR3 consists of 12 residues. CDR3 region: CAIGQGNEKLFF. The CDR3 DNA reads as TGTGCCATCGGACAGGGAAATGAAAAACTGTTTTTT.

CDR3 in DNA: TGTGCCAGCAGCTTAGTGACTAGCGTGAATACGCAGTATTTT. This codes for CASSLVTSVNTQYF. The gene calls are TRBV5-6 and TRBJ2-3; 8 nucleotides agree with TRBD2. There are 14 residues in the CDR3. With V trimmed by 2 bases and J by 7 bases, 6 bases remained unmatched. The germline gives CDR1 SGHDT, CDR2 YYEEEE.

Only a few counts were recorded for this clone. The chain employs TRBV6-5 and TRBJ2-2, with D perhaps matching TRBD1 or TRBD2 (6 bases each). The CDR3 contains 13 residues. CDR1 and CDR2 from the germline V gene are MNHEY and SVGAGI. V was clipped by 9 bases and J by 6 bases, with 14 bases between them. The CDR3 sequence is CASGGLGSGELFF. CDR3 sequence (DNA): TGTGCCAGTGGGGGGCTGGGGTCCGGGGAGCTGTTTTTT.

Details on this clone: The junction departs from germline at one end; a sequencing error may be responsible. The DNA for the CDR3 is TGCAGCGTTGATAAGCGGGGGGGCCTTTACGAGCAGCACTTC. This gives the protein CSVDKRGGLYEQHF. The V and J genes are TRBV29-1 and TRBJ2-7; TRBD2 aligns across 10 bases. CDR3 length equals 14 residues. The germline V gene encodes CDR1 SQVTM and CDR2 ANQGSEA.

This clone was detected only a few times. The genes are TRBV28 and TRBJ1-5, with D perhaps TRBD1 (6 bases). CDR3 length equals 13 residues. Germline V gene data show CDR1 as MDHEN and CDR2 as SYDVKM. V shed 5 bases and J shed 6 bases, with 11 bases lying between them. The CDR3 sequence is CASSLGGRQPQHF. CDR3 DNA: TGTGCCAGCAGTCTAGGGGGACGTCAGCCCCAGCATTTT. The entire variable domain, with the rest obtained from reference TRBV28 and TRBJ1-5, is as follows: DVKVTQSSRYLVKRTGEKVFLECVQDMDHENMFWYRQDPGLGLRLIYFSYDVKMKEKGDIPEGYSVSREKKERFSLILESASTNQTSMYLCASSLGGRQPQHFGDGTRLSIL.

V and J are TRBV30 and TRBJ1-1; the D gene is possibly TRBD1 (6 bases). CDR3 length: 13 residues. CDR1 is GTSNPN and CDR2 is SVGIG in the germline V gene (reference sequence). V was cut by 7 bases and J by 5 bases, with 17 bases left in between. CDR3 DNA: TGTGCCTTGGGAAGGGGGGGCTTGACTGAAGCTTTCTTT. Its protein is CALGRGGLTEAFF.

There are a few counts of this clone. The gene calls are TRBV9 and TRBJ1-6; D uncertain. The CDR3 is 15 residues long. V shed 2 bases and J shed 9 bases, with 15 bases lying between them. The V gene's germline CDR1 is SGDLS and CDR2 YYNGEE. As DNA, the CDR3 is TGTGCCAGCAGCGTCGGGGAAACTCGCCGTTCACCCCTCCACTTT. Amino acid sequence: CASSVGETRRSPLHF.

The genes are TRBV30 and TRBJ2-7; maybe TRBD2 (5 bases). Germline CDR1 GTSNPN, CDR2 SVGIG (reference sequence). V lost 2 bases and J lost 4, with 6 bases in between. The CDR3 runs 11 residues. DNA for the CDR3: TGTGCCTGGAGTCCGGGGTACGAGCAGTACTTC. It is translated as CAWSPGYEQYF.

This clone was detected only a few times. The chain recombines TRBV30 with TRBJ2-2, with 9 bases fitting TRBD2. The CDR3 has 16 residues. Germline V lookup: CDR1 GTSNPN, CDR2 SVGIG (reference sequence). The junction had 4 bases not matched to a gene; V was cut back by 1 base and J by 1 base. The CDR3: CAWSGLAGRNTGELFF. DNA of the CDR3: TGTGCCTGGAGTGGGCTAGCGGGGCGGAACACCGGGGAGCTGTTTTTT.

The CDR3 coding sequence is TGCAGCGTTGAATCGAGGCAGGGGCGATACGAGCAGTACTTC. Protein: CSVESRQGRYEQYF. The chain joins TRBV29-1 to TRBJ2-7, with D possibly being TRBD1 (6 bases). The V end lost 2 bases, the J end lost 4 bases, and 15 bases lay between the germline ends. CDR3 length: 14 amino acids. Germline V gene data show CDR1 as SQVTM and CDR2 as ANQGSEA.

The chain employs TRBV29-1 and TRBJ2-5; the match to TRBD2 covers 8 bases. The V segment lost 7 bases and the J segment 4 bases; nucleotides outside the gene matches: 5. This CDR3 has 12 amino acids. CDR1 is SQVTM, CDR2 ANQGSEA, per germline. CDR3 nucleotides: TGCAGCGGCGCCGGGGGGGGAGAGACCCAGTACTTC. Protein: CSGAGGGETQYF.

For this clone: The junction does not match germline at one end; this may be a read error. The chain uses TRBV30 and TRBJ1-5; D possibly corresponds to TRBD1 (5 bases). Germline CDR1 GTSNPN, CDR2 SVGIG (reference sequence). CDR3 size: 13 residues. The CDR3 region is CAWSDSSNQPQHF. The DNA for the CDR3 is TGCGCCTGGAGCGACAGTAGCAATCAGCCCCAGCATTTT. The full variable domain, with the rest looked up from reference TRBV30 and TRBJ1-5, is SQTIHQWPATLVQPVGSPLSLECTVEGTSNPNLYWYRQAAGRGLQLLFYSVGIGQISSEVPQNLSASRPQDRQFILSSKKLLLSDSGFYLCAWSDSSNQPQHFGDGTRLSIL.

In its sample, this clone was seen a few times. The V gene is TRBV29-1, the J gene TRBJ1-2; a weak D match, TRBD1 (5 bases). There are 11 residues in the CDR3. Germline CDR1 and CDR2: SQVTM and ANQGSEA. Deletions cut 4 bases from V and 6 bases from J, with 9 bases between. The CDR3 spells CSVVSGNGYTF. In nucleotides, the CDR3 is TGCAGCGTTGTGTCAGGGAATGGCTACACCTTC.

This sequence joins TRBV6-5 and TRBJ2-5; D is undetermined. CDR3 length equals 13 residues. CDR1 and CDR2 from the germline V gene are MNHEY and SVGAGI. The V end was cut by 6 bases, the J end by 4 bases, with 12 bases between. The CDR3 DNA is TGTGCCAGCAGGAGAGAAGGTCGAGAGACCCAGTACTTC. Amino acid sequence: CASRREGRETQYF.

This clone rates as medium-sized. The V and J genes are TRBV6-1 and TRBJ2-5; the D is unclear. The CDR3 consists of 15 residues. CDR1 and CDR2 from the germline V gene are MNHNS and SASEGT. The V end lost 3 bases, the J end lost 5 bases, and 16 bases lay between the germline ends. Here the CDR3 reads CASSDGSWPTETQYF. DNA for the CDR3: TGTGCCAGCAGTGACGGGTCCTGGCCTACGGAGACCCAGTACTTC.

The genes are TRBV25-1 and TRBJ2-7, with D unresolved. The CDR3 extends over 13 amino acids. V lost 7 bases and J lost 1, with 11 bases in between. Looked up from germline, CDR1 is MGHDK and CDR2 is SYGVNS. CDR3: CASMASRSYEQYF. In nucleotides, the CDR3 is TGTGCCAGCATGGCTAGTCGGTCCTACGAGCAGTACTTC.

The chain carries TRBV30 and TRBJ2-7, with D uncertain. This CDR3 region has 11 residues. The V end lost 4 bases, the J end lost 6 bases, and 10 bases lay between the germline ends. Germline CDR1 is GTSNPN and CDR2 is SVGIG (reference sequence). CDR3 sequence: CAWTSPGEQYF. CDR3 sequence (DNA): TGTGCCTGGACTTCTCCCGGCGAGCAGTACTTC.

The gene calls are TRBV30 and TRBJ1-5; D ambiguous. V was shortened by 5 bases and J by 0 bases, with 11 bases between the two germline ends. Per germline, CDR1 GTSNPN and CDR2 SVGIG (reference sequence). CDR3 length: 14 amino acids. In DNA, the CDR3 is TGTGCCTGGGGAGGAAGATTTAGCAATCAGCCCCAGCATTTT. Residues: CAWGGRFSNQPQHF.